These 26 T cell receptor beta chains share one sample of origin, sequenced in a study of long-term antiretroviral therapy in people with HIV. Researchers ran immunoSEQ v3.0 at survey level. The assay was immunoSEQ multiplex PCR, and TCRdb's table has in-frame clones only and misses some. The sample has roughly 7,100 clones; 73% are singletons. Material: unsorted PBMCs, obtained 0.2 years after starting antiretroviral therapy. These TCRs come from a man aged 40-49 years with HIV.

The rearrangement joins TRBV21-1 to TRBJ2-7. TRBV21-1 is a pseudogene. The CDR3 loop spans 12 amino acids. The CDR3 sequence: CASSKVSSDALF. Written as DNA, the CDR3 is TGTGCCAGCAGCAAAGTAAGTTCGGACGCCCTCTTC.

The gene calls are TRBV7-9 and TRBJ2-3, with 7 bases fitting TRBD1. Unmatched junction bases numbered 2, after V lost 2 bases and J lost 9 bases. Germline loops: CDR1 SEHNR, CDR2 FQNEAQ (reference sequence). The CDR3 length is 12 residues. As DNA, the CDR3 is TGTGCCAGCAGCTTAACAGGGGACACGCAGTATTTT. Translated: CASSLTGDTQYF.

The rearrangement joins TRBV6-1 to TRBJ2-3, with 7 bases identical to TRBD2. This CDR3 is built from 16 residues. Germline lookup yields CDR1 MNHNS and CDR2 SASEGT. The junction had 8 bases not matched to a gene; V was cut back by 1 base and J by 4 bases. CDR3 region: CASSEVGGGRADTQYF. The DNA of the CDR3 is TGTGCCAGCAGTGAAGTGGGCGGGGGTCGTGCAGATACGCAGTATTTT.

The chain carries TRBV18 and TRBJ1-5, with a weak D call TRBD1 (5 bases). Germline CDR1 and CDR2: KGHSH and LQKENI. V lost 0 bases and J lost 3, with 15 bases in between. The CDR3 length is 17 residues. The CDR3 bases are TGTGCCAGCTCACCACCGGGGCTCCTATCGGACAATCAGCCCCAGCATTTT. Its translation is CASSPPGLLSDNQPQHF.

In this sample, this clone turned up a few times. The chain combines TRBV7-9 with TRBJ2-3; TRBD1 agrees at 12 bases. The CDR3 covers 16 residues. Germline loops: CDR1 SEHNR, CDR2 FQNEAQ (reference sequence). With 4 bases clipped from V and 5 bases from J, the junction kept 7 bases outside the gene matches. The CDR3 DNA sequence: TGTGCCAGCAGCTCCCGGGACAGGGGGCCTGGAGATACGCAGTATTTT. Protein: CASSSRDRGPGDTQYF.

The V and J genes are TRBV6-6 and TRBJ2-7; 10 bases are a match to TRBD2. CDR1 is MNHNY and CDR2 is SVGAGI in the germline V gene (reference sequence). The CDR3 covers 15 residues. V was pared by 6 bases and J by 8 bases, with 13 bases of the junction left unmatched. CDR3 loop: CASSQSSGGAGQQYF. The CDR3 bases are TGTGCCAGCAGCCAATCTAGCGGGGGAGCCGGACAGCAGTACTTC.

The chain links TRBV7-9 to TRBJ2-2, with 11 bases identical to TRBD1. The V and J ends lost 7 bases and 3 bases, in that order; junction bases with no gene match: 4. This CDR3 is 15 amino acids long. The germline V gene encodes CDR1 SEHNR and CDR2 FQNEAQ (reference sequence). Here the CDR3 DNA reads TGTGCCAGCAACGAGGGACAGGGGGACACCGGGGAGCTGTTTTTT. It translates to CASNEGQGDTGELFF. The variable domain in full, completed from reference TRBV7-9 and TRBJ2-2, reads DTGVSQNPRHKITKRGQNVTFRCDPISEHNRLYWYRQTLGQGPEFLTYFQNEAQLEKSRLLSDRFSAERPKGSFSTLEIQRTEQGDSAMYLCASNEGQGDTGELFFGEGSRLTVL.

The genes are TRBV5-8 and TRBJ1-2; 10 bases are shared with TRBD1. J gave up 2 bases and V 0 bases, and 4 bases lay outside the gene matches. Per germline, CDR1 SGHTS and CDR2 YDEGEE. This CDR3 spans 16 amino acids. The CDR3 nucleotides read TGTGCCAGCAGCTTGGGACAGGGGGCTTTAAACTATGGCTACACCTTC. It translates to CASSLGQGALNYGYTF.

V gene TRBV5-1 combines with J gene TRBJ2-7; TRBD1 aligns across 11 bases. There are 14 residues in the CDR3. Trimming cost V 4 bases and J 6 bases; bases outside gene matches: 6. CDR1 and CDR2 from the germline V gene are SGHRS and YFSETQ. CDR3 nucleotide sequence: TGCGCCAGCAGCCCCGGGACAGGGGGTAGCGAGCAGTACTTC. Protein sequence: CASSPGTGGSEQYF. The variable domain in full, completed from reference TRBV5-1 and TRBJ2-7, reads KAGVTQTPRYLIKTRGQQVTLSCSPISGHRSVSWYQQTPGQGLQFLFEYFSETQRNKGNFPGRFSGRQFSNSRSEMNVSTLELGDSALYLCASSPGTGGSEQYFGPGTRLTVT.

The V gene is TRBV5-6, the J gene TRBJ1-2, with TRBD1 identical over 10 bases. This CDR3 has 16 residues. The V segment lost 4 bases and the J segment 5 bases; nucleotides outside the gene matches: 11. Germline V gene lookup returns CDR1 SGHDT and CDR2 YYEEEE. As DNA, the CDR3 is TGTGCCAGCAGCAAAACCGGGACAGGGGACGATTATGGCTACACCTTC. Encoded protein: CASSKTGTGDDYGYTF.

The chain's CDR3 is CASSERPTTGELFF. The CDR3 region has the DNA TGCGCCAGCAGCGAGAGGCCGACCACCGGGGAGCTGTTTTTT. This chain uses TRBV4-1 with TRBJ2-2; unclear D gene. CDR3 length: 14 residues. Deletions cut 5 bases from V and 4 bases from J, with 11 bases between. Germline loops: CDR1 MGHRA, CDR2 YSYEKL.

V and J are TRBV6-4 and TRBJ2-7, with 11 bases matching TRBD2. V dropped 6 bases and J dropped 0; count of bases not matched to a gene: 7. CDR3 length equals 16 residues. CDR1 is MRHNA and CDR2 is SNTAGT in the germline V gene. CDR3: CASRDSTSGVSYEQYF. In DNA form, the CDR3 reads TGTGCCAGCAGGGATTCGACTAGCGGGGTCTCCTACGAGCAGTACTTC.

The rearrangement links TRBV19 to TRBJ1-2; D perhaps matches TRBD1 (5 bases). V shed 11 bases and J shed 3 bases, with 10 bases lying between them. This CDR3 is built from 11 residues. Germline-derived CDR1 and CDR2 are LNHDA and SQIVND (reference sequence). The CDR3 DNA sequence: TGTGCCGCGGGGCACTACTATGGCTACACCTTC. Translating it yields CAAGHYYGYTF. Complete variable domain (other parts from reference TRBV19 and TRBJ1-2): DGGITQSPKYLFRKEGQNVTLSCEQNLNHDAMYWYRQDPGQGLRLIYYSQIVNDFQKGDIAEGYSVSREKKESFPLTVTSAQKNPTAFYLCAAGHYYGYTFGSGTRLTVV.

The CDR3 here is CASSPTGGSNEKLFF. In nucleotides, the CDR3 is TGTGCCAGCAGTCCGACAGGGGGCAGTAATGAAAAACTGTTTTTT. The rearrangement joins TRBV27 to TRBJ1-4, with 10 bases lining up with TRBD1. The CDR3 is 15 residues long. V trimming: 5 bases; J trimming: 4 bases; junction bases outside the gene matches: 4. Germline V gives CDR1 MNHEY, CDR2 SMNVEV (reference sequence).

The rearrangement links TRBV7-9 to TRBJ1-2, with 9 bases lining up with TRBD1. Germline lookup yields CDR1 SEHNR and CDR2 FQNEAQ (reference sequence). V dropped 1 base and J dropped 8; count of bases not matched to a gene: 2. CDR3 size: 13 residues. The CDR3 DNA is TGTGCCAGCAGCTTAGGGGGACAGGGAGGCTACACCTTC. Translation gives CASSLGGQGGYTF.

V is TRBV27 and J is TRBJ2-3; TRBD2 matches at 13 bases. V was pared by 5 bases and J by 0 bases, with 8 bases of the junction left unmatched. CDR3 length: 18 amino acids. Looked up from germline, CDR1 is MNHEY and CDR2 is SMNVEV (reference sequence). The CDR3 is CASSPWTSGGPSTDTQYF. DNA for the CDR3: TGTGCCAGCAGTCCCTGGACTAGCGGGGGTCCTAGCACAGATACGCAGTATTTT.

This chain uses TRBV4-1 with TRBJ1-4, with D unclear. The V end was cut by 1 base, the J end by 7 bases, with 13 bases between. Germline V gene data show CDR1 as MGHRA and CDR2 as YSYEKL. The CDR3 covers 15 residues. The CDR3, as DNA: TGCGCCAGCAGCCAAGCGAGCCTAGGGAGTGAAAAACTGTTTTTT. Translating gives CASSQASLGSEKLFF.

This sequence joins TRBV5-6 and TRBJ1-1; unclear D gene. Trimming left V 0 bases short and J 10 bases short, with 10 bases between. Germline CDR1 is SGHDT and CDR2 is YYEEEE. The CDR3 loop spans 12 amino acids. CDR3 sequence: CASSLGVGAAFF. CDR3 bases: TGTGCCAGCAGCTTGGGGGTCGGCGCAGCTTTCTTT.

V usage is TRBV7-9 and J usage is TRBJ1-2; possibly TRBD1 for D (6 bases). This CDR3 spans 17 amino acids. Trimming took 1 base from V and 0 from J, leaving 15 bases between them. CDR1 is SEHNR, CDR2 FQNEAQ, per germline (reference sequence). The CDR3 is CASSLEGGAAANYGYTF. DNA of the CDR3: TGTGCCAGCAGCTTAGAAGGGGGGGCGGCAGCTAACTATGGCTACACCTTC.

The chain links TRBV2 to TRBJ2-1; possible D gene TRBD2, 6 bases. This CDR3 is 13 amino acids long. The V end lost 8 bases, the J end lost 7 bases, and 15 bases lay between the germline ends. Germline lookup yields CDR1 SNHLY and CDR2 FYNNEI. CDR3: CASSLGRGNEQFF. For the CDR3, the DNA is TGTGCCAGCTCTTTGGGGCGGGGTAATGAGCAGTTCTTC. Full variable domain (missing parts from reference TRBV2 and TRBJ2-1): EPEVTQTPSHQVTQMGQEVILRCVPISNHLYFYWYRQILGQKVEFLVSFYNNEISEKSEIFDDQFSVERPDGSNFTLKIRSTKLEDSAMYFCASSLGRGNEQFFGPGTRLTVL.

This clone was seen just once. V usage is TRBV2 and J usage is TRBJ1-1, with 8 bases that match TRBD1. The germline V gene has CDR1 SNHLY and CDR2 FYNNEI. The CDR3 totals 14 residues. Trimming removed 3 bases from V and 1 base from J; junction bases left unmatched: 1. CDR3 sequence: CASSDRGRNTEAFF. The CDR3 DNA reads TGTGCCAGCAGTGACAGGGGGCGGAACACTGAAGCTTTCTTT.

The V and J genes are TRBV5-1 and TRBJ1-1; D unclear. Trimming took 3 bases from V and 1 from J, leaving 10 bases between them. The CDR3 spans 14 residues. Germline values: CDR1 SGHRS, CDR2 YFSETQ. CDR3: CASSSSSGNTEAFF. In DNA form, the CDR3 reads TGCGCCAGCAGCTCTTCGTCCGGGAACACTGAAGCTTTCTTT.

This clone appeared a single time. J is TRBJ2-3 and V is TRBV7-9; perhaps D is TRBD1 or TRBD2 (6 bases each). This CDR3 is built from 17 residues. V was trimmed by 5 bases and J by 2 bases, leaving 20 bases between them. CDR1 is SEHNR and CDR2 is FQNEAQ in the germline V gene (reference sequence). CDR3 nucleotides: TGTGCCAGCAGCCCCCCGGGGAGGACAGTCTTCACAGATACGCAGTATTTT. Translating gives CASSPPGRTVFTDTQYF.

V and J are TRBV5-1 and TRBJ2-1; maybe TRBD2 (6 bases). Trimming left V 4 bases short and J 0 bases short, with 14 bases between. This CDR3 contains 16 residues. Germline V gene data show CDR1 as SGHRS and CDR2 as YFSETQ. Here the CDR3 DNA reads TGCGCCAGCAGCCCCAATGCCGGGAGCTCCTACAATGAGCAGTTCTTC. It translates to CASSPNAGSSYNEQFF.

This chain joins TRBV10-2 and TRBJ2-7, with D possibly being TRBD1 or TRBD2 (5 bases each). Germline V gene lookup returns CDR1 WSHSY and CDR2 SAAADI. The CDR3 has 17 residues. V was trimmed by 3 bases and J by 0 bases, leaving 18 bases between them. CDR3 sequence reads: CASSDGLWGPSSYEQYF. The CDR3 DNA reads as TGCGCCAGCAGTGATGGACTGTGGGGACCCAGCTCCTACGAGCAGTACTTC.

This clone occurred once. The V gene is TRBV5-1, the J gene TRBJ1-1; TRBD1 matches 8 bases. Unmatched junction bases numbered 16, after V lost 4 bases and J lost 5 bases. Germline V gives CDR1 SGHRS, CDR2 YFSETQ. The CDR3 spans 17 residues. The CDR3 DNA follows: TGCGCCAGCAGCCTGGGAGGACAGGGCGTCGGGGGTACTGAAGCTTTCTTT. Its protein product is CASSLGGQGVGGTEAFF.